This TCR beta chain was captured by sequencing in a study of CD8+ T cells in alopecia areata. The study, taken as a whole, reports: Resident alphabeta T-cell populations of normal skin are likewise subject to sequencing in scalp samples.

Germline values: CDR1 MGHRA, CDR2 YSYEKL. With 1 base removed from V and 4 bases from J, the gap between germline ends came to 7 bases. This CDR3 comprises 13 residues. Treatment reported: oral pan-JAK inhibitor, 5-10 mg twice daily. Extraction and reverse transcription of RNA yielded cDNA as the sequencing template. Here immunoSEQ multiplex PCR was the method, and the copy in TCRdb shows in-frame clones only, minus some. This sample carries approximately 42,000 clones, just over 65% of them seen once, and the ten largest clones take about a fifth. Comments on this clone: What it binds is unknown.

This chain joins TRBV4-1 and TRBJ1-2; the D gene is possibly TRBD1 (5 bases). The sequence was collected from a human donor with alopecia areata. The source material was CD8+ T cells sorted from blood, sampled at week 4, from a patient treated with tofacitinib. CDR3 DNA sequence: TGCGCCAGCAGCCAAGGGGGACGCTATGGCTACACCTTC. Encoded protein: CASSQGGRYGYTF.